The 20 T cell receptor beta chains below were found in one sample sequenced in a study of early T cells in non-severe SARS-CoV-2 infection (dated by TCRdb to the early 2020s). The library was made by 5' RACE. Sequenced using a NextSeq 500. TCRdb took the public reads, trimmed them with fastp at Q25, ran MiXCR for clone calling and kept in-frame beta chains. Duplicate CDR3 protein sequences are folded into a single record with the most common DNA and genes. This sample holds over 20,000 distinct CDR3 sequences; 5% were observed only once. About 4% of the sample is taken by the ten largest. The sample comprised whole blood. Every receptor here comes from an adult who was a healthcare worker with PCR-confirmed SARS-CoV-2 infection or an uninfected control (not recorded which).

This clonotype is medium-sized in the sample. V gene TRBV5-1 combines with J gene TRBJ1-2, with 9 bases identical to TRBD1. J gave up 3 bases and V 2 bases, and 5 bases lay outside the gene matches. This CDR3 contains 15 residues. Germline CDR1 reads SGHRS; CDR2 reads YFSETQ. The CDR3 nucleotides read TGCGCCAGCAGCTTCAAACAGGGGGCAGACTATGGCTACACCTTC. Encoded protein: CASSFKQGADYGYTF.

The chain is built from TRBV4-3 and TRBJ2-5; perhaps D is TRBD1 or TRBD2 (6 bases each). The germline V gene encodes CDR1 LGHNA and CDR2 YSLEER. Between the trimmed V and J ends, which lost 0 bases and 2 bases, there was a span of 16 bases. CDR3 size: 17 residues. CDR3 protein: CASSQDRGAQNQETQYF. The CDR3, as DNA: TGCGCCAGCAGCCAAGATAGGGGGGCCCAGAATCAAGAGACCCAGTACTTC.

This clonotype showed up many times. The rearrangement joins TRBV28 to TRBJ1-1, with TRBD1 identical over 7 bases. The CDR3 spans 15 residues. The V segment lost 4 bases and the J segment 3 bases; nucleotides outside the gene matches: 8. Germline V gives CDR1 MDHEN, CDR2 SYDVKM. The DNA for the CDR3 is TGTGCCAGCAGTTCACAGGGGATGTGGGACACTGAAGCTTTCTTT. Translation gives CASSSQGMWDTEAFF.

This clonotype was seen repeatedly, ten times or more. The CDR3 nucleotides are TGTGCCAGCAGGCCACAGGGTCCCCAAGAGACCCAGTACTTC. This translates into CASRPQGPQETQYF. J is TRBJ2-5 and V is TRBV7-6; tentative D call: TRBD1 (6 bases). Germline V gives CDR1 SGHVS, CDR2 FNYEAQ. Deletions cut 6 bases from V and 1 base from J, with 12 bases between. The CDR3 has 14 residues.

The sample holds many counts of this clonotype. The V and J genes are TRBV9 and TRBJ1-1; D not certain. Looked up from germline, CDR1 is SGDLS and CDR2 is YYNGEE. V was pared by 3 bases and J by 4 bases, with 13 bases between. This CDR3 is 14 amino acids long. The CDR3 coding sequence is TGTGCCAGCAGCGCCTTGGATTCGGGCACTGAAGCTTTCTTT. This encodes CASSALDSGTEAFF. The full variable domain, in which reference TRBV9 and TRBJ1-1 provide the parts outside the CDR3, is DSGVTQTPKHLITATGQRVTLRCSPRSGDLSVYWYQQSLDQGLQFLIQYYNGEERAKGNILERFSAQQFPDLHSELNLSSLELGDSALYFCASSALDSGTEAFFGQGTRLTVV.

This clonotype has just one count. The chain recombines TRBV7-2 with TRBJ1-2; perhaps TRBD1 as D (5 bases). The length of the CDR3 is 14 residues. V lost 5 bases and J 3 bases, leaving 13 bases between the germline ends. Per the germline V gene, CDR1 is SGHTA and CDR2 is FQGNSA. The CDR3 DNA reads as TGTGCCAGCAGCCGGGGGGTGATCGACTATGGCTACACCTTC. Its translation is CASSRGVIDYGYTF.

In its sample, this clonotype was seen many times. CDR3 loop: CASSLLGQENQPQHF. In DNA, the CDR3 is TGTGCCAGCAGCTTGCTGGGACAGGAGAATCAGCCCCAGCATTTT. The chain uses TRBV5-5 and TRBJ1-5; 8 bases map to TRBD1. This CDR3 is 15 amino acids long. V shed 1 base and J 4 bases; nucleotides not matched to a gene: 4. Germline V gene sequence: CDR1 SGHKS, CDR2 YYEKEE (reference sequence).

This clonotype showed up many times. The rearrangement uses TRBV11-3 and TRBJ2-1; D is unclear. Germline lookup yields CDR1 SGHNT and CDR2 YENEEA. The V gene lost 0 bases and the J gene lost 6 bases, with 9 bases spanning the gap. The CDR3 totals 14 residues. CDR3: CASSLEGFTNEQFF. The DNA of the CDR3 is TGTGCCAGCAGCTTAGAGGGATTCACCAATGAGCAGTTCTTC.

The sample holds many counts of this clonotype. CDR3 sequence: CASSPSGSIGELFF. The CDR3 DNA reads as TGTGCCAGCTCACCATCGGGATCAATCGGGGAGCTGTTTTTT. The genes are TRBV18 and TRBJ2-2; tentatively, D is TRBD2 (5 bases). The germline CDR1 and CDR2 sequences are KGHSH and LQKENI. Trimming removed 2 bases at V and 7 bases at J, with 11 bases between. There are 14 residues in the CDR3.

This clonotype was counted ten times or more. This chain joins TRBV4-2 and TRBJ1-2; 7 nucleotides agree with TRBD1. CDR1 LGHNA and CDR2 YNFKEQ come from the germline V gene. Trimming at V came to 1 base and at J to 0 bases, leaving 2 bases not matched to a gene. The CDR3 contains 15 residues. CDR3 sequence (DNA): TGTGCCAGCAGCCAAGTTAGGGGGCCTAACTATGGCTACACCTTC. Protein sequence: CASSQVRGPNYGYTF.

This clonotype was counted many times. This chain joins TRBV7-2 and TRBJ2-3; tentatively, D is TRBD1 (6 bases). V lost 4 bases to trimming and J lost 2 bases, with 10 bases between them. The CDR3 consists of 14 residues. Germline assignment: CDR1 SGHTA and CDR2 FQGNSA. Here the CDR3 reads CASSYRTVTDTQYF. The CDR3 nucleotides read TGTGCCAGCAGCTACCGGACAGTCACAGATACGCAGTATTTT.

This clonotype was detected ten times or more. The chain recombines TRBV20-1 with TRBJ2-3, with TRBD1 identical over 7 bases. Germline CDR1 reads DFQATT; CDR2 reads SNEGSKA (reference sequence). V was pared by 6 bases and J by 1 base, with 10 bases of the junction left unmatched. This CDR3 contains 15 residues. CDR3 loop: CSAERQGGRTDTQYF. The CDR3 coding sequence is TGCAGTGCAGAAAGACAGGGTGGGCGCACAGATACGCAGTATTTT.

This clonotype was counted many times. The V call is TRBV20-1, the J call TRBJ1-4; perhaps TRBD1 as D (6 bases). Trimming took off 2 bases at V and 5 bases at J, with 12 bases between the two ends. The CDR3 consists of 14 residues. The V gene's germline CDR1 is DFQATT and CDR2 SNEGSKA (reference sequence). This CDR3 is CSARPGGRNEKLFF. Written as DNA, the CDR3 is TGCAGTGCTAGACCCGGGGGGCGGAATGAAAAACTGTTTTTT.

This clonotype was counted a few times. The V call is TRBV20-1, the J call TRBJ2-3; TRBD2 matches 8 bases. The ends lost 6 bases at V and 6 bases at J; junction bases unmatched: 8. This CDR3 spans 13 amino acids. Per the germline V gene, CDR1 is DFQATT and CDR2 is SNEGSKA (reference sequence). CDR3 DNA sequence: TGCAGTGCCAGATCGGGGGGGCGCGATACGCAGTATTTT. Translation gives CSARSGGRDTQYF.

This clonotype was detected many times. The DNA for the CDR3 is TGTGCCAGCAGCCAAGATCAACAGGGGGTCGGAGAGACCCAGTACTTC. Its protein is CASSQDQQGVGETQYF. The V call is TRBV3-2, the J call TRBJ2-5; TRBD1 is the table's D call and was not checked against the DNA. TRBV3-2 is flagged as a pseudogene. The CDR3 extends over 16 amino acids.

CDR3 sequence reads: CASSLGLAGLTKNIQYF. DNA for the CDR3: TGTGCCAGCAGCCTTGGGCTGGCGGGACTGACCAAAAACATTCAGTACTTC. The V gene is TRBV6-2 or TRBV6-3, the J gene TRBJ2-4; D may be TRBD2 (6 bases). CDR1 and CDR2 from the germline V gene are MNHEY and SVGEGT. The CDR3 is 17 residues long. Trimming stripped 6 bases from V and 2 bases from J, with 20 bases between.

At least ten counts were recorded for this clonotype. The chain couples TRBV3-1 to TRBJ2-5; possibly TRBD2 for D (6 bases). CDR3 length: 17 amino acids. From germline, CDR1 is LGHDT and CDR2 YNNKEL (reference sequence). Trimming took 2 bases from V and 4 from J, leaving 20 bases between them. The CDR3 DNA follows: TGTGCCAGCAGCCAAACCCTGACTAGTGGCGGACTAGAGACCCAGTACTTC. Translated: CASSQTLTSGGLETQYF.

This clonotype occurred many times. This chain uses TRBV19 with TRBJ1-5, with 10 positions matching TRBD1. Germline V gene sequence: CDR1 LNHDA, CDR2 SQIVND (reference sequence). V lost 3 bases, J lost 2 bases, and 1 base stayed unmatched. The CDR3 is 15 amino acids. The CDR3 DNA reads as TGTGCCAGTAGTATCGGGACAGGGGGCAATCAGCCCCAGCATTTT. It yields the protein CASSIGTGGNQPQHF.

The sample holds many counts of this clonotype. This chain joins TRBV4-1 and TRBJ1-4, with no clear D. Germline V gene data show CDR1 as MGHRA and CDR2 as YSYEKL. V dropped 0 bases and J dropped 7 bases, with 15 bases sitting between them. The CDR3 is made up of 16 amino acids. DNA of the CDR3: TGCGCCAGCAGCCAAGATGTGACACCTGGCAGTGAAAAACTGTTTTTT. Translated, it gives CASSQDVTPGSEKLFF.

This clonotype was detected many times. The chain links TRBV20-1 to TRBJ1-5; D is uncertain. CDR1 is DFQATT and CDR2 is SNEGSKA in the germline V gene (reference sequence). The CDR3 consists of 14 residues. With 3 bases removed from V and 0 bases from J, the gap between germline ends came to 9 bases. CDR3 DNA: TGCAGTGCTAGTTACGGGGATAGCAATCAGCCCCAGCATTTT. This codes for CSASYGDSNQPQHF.